A selection of T cell receptor beta chains follows, all from one sample in a study of T cell responses to AZD1222 COVID-19 vaccine. Clones were read by immunoSEQ multiplex PCR, and TCRdb kept only the in-frame ones, dropping some. The table lists tens of thousands of clones, around nine tenths of them singletons. The specimen comprised peripheral blood, sampled 28 days after the second AZD1222 dose. The receptors were gathered from an adult who received the AZD1222 COVID-19 vaccine. CDR3s include the opening cysteine and the closing phenylalanine or tryptophan. The D gene is left open where the match is weak. Clone size is not always given. Where it is, it says once, few, many or a class for expanded clones.

j_gene | abundance | d_gene | v_gene | CDR3aa | CDR3nt
TRBJ2-7 | NA | NA | TRBV5-1 | CASSLRGRTSIKTYEQYF | TGCGCCAGCAGCCTGAGGGGGAGGACTAGTATAAAGACCTACGAGCAGTACTTC
TRBJ2-7 | NA | NA | TRBV25-1 | CASSEYSGREDYEQYF | TGTGCCAGCAGTGAATATTCGGGCAGGGAGGACTACGAGCAGTACTTC
TRBJ1-1 | NA | TRBD1 | TRBV15 | CATSRGPLPQGDTEAFF | TGTGCCACCAGCAGAGGTCCCCTTCCCCAGGGGGACACTGAAGCTTTCTTT
TRBJ2-7 | NA | TRBD1 | TRBV6-5 | CASRYGTGNYEQYF | TGTGCCAGCAGATACGGGACAGGGAACTACGAGCAGTACTTC
TRBJ1-5 | NA | NA | TRBV30 | CAAGSYSNQPQHF | TGTGCCGCCGGGAGTTATAGCAATCAGCCCCAGCATTTT
TRBJ1-4 | once | NA | TRBV7-9 | CASSPRREGWEKLFF | TGTGCCAGCAGCCCCAGGAGGGAAGGATGGGAAAAACTGTTTTTT
TRBJ1-3 | NA | NA | TRBV7-2 | CASSLEGFRRYSGNTIYF | TGTGCCAGCAGCTTAGAGGGATTTAGGCGATACTCTGGAAACACCATATATTTT
TRBJ2-2 | NA | NA | TRBV6-1 | CASSEFKAGNTGELFF | TGTGCCAGCAGTGAGTTTAAGGCAGGGAACACCGGGGAGCTGTTTTTT
TRBJ1-5 | once | NA | TRBV7-6 | CASSLARGNQPQHF | TGTGCCAGCAGCTTAGCCCGGGGCAATCAGCCCCAGCATTTT
TRBJ2-3 | NA | NA | TRBV24-1 | CATPSPKKVETTLVSTDTQYF | TGTGCCACCCCCTCACCTAAAAAGGTGGAGACGACCCTGGTGAGCACAGATACGCAGTATTTT
TRBJ2-5 | NA | NA | TRBV2 | CASSDTSQETQYF | TGTGCCAGCAGTGATACAAGCCAAGAGACCCAGTACTTC
TRBJ2-2 | NA | NA | TRBV3-1/TRBV3-2 | CASSRDRAGELFF | TGTGCCAGCAGCCGAGATCGGGCCGGGGAGCTGTTTTTT
TRBJ1-6 | NA | TRBD1 | TRBV11-2 | CASSLRGRSPLHF | TGTGCCAGCAGCTTAAGGGGGCGATCACCCCTCCACTTT
TRBJ2-5 | NA | TRBD1 | TRBV12-3/TRBV12-4 | CASRTGAAGTQYF | TGTGCCAGCAGGACAGGGGCCGCTGGGACCCAGTACTTC
TRBJ1-5 | NA | TRBD1 | TRBV5-1 | CASSPTGGKQPQHF | TGCGCCAGCAGCCCCACAGGGGGTAAACAGCCCCAGCATTTT
TRBJ1-1 | once | NA | TRBV5-1 | CASSLNGGNTEAFF | TGCGCCAGCAGCTTGAATGGTGGTAACACTGAAGCTTTCTTT